The T cell receptor beta chain under discussion was sequenced for a study of blood T cells in healthy people across ages. General study points: Whereas aged donors had fewer naive CD4+ cells, long-lived donors had more of them and higher diversity. Getting older went along with TCR beta diversity per million T cells dropping roughly linearly.

CDR3 size: 16 residues. Germline V gene lookup returns CDR1 MDHEN and CDR2 SYDVKM. A second about 7 to 12 cycle PCR used barcoded and J-beta primers. Each CDR3 protein is one row after TCRdb ran MiXCR on the 5' RACE reads. This sample yields about 800,000 distinct CDR3 sequences, of which 25% are seen a single time; 3% to 4% belongs to the top ten. Every sample had a minimum of 6.5 million PBMCs isolated. This clonotype was counted between two and nine times. What it binds is not known. The same specimen was also included in a second study, on T cells of mothers and their children. That report notes: Barcodes for each sample and 2-4 random nucleotides were added by the M1S primer used in the second PCR.

The specimen sequenced was blood. The sequence came from a boy aged 5-17 years in good health. This sequence joins TRBV28 and TRBJ2-1; 8 bases match TRBD1. The J call may be mistaken, given a closer DNA end match to TRBJ2-5. The CDR3 loop reads CASSLWDRVNEETQYF. In nucleotides, the CDR3 is TGTGCCAGCAGTTTATGGGACAGGGTCAATGAAGAGACCCAGTACTTC.